What follows describes a single TCR beta chain. No antigen is known for it. No much larger clone is present one base from it, and per-base qualities are unavailable. What this sample's time point label stands for: cycle 4 day 1 (C4D1), after five to seven weeks of nivolumab. All trial patients had relapsed after autologous stem cell transplantation, with cohorts A, B and C differing in prior brentuximab vedotin exposure. A total of under 70 patients with relapsed/refractory classical Hodgkin lymphoma made up the trial cohort, and each patient's best overall response was complete response, partial response or progressive disease. In the multi-cohort phase II CheckMate 205 trial, trial patients received single-agent nivolumab. An independent review committee assessed best overall response using the 2007 International Working Group response criteria. PBMCs from the trial were collected at three points: immediately before nivolumab initiation (C1D1), and during therapy at cycle 2 day 1 and cycle 4 day 1. Peripheral blood was collected in 8 mL Vacutainer Cell Preparation Tubes, from which PBMCs were isolated by centrifugation and then cryopreserved.

The Qiagen DNeasy kit was used to extract genomic DNA both from unsorted PBMCs and from the negatively selected CD4+ and CD8+ fractions. TCR beta CDR3 regions were amplified by immunoSEQ multiplex PCR using primers annealing to V and J segments. A synthetic immune receptor repertoire was used to minimize amplification bias, and any residual bias was removed computationally once sequencing was done. The source study handled its data this way. Repertoire diversity was quantified as the Shannon entropy index using custom Python scripts. Unsorted, CD4+ and CD8+ repertoires were examined separately, except in combined analyses, for which CD4+ and CD8+ sequences were merged in silico. Clonal expansion was defined as at least a 2-fold frequency increase after treatment relative to C1D1, with a pseudocount of 0.5 for undetected baseline clones. Clones with 0 or 1 copy at C1D1 were classified as singleton clones, and clones with 2 or more copies were classified as non-singleton clones. Clones expanded in unsorted samples were labelled as CD4+, CD8+ or unknown by matching protein sequences in sorted samples from the same patient. Wilcoxon tests were applied to paired samples to test diversity changes from C1D1 to C4D1. In its TCRdb copy, this immuneACCESS table keeps in-frame sequences only and misses some clones. Where compared with another copy, unresolved V genes explain less than half of these, and the others have no known cause. That table supplies the V and J calls and clone size; D and trimming were determined from the DNA. This sample comprises 100,000 or so clones, approximately 89% of them detected only once. The ten largest clones capture under 20% of the sample.

This record belongs to a study of PD-1 blockade in classical Hodgkin lymphoma (dated by TCRdb to the early 2020s). Notes on the research overall: Nivolumab dosing was 3 mg/kg intravenously every 2 weeks, continuing until either disease progression or unacceptable toxicity. To define a peripheral blood immune signature of response to PD-1 blockade in classical Hodgkin lymphoma, the study combined TCR beta sequencing with CyTOF. Overall results and qualifications from the work: By C4D1, a significant rise was seen in CD4+ TCR diversity but not in CD8+ TCR diversity (p=0.0027 vs p=0.16), and the rise was most apparent among complete responders (p=0.02). The study was restricted to a single clinical trial cohort, and the causes of repertoire differences, possibly disease activity or prior therapy, were left undefined. Baseline diversity similar to that of newly diagnosed patients was observed in trial patients achieving complete response, whereas significantly lower diversity was observed in partial responders and progressors. Baseline TCR diversity was reported to be lower in newly diagnosed patients than in healthy donors, and even lower in relapsed/refractory patients. Lower diversity was observed in patients in whom nivolumab was started less than 1 year after ASCT, and these patients were excluded from later analyses so that confounding by immune reconstitution would be avoided.

The CDR3 runs 15 residues from the cysteine to the phenylalanine. Just the 45-base CDR3 DNA is kept, in frame starting at base 1. Per the germline V gene, SNHLY is the CDR1 and FYNNEI is the CDR2. Trimming removed 4 bases from V and 2 bases from J; the gene matches leave 5 bases unexplained. This clonotype was obtained from a human donor with classical Hodgkin lymphoma. The source was peripheral blood mononuclear cells (PBMCs), collected before the fourth cycle of nivolumab. This sequence uses TRBV2 and TRBJ2-1, and 7 junction bases match TRBD1. The base sequence is TGTGCCAGCAGTGGACAGGGTGGACCCTACAATGAGCAGTTCTTC. This encodes CASSGQGGPYNEQFF.